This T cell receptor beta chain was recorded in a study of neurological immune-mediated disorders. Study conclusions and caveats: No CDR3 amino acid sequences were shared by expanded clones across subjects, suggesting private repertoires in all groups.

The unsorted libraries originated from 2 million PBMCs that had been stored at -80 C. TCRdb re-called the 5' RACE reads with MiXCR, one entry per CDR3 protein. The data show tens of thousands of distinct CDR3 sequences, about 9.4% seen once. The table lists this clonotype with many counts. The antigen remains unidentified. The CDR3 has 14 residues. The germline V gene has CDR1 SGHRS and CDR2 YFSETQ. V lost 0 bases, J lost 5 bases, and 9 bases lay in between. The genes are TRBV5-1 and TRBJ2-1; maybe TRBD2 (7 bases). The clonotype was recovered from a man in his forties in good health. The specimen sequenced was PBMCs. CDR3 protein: CASSLVGGHNEQFF. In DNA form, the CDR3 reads TGCGCCAGCAGCTTGGTGGGGGGGCACAATGAGCAGTTCTTC.